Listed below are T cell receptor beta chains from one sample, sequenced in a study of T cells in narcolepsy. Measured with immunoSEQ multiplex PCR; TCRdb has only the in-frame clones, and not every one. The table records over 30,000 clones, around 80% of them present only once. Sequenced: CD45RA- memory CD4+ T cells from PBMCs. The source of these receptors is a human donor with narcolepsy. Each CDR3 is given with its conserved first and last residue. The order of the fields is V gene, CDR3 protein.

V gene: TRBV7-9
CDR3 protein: CASRPPGLSLNEQYF

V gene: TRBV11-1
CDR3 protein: CASSFREGSKKLFF

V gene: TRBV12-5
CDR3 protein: CASGSPAAGNTIYF

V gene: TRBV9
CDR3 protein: CASSVEEGGYTF

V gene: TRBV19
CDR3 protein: CASTGVPGANEKLFF

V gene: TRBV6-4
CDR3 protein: CATRDEALEAFF

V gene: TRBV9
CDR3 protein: CASSAGDRVRKDGYTF

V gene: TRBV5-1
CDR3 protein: CASSGGTGVGTDTQYF

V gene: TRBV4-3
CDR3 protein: CASSLGVAGFNEQFF

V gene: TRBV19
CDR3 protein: CASSSRSGTGSVAFF

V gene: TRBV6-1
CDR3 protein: CASTGFGNTIYF

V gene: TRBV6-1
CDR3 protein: CASSDLRGLGYTF

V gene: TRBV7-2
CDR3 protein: CASSLAQGRGTEAFF

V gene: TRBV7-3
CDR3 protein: CASSTHLAGGTDTQYF

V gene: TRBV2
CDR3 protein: CASRPGQPSNQPQHF

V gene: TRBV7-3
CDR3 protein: CASSFVYGETQYF

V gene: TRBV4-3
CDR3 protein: CASSQNVGTEAFF

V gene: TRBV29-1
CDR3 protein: CSVAQGTGANVLTF

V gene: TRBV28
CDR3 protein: CASSLIRGEGTDTQYF

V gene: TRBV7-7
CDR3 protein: CASSLTDRQTQYF

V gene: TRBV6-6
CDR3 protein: CASSYLAGYQDTQYF

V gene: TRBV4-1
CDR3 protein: CASSGDGGLAGRGTDTQYF

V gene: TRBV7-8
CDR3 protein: CASSLSGGRNTGELFF

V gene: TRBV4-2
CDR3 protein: CASSPGEAEAFF

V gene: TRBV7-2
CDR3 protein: CASSSPGQGLNSPLHF

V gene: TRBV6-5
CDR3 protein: CASRDRQAHYGYTF

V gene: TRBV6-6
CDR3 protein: CASRPPVYGGNTEAFF

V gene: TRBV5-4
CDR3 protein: CASSLVGAGNEQFF

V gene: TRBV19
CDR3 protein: CASSVDSNTEAFF

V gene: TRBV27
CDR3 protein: CASSLGTGYYEQYF

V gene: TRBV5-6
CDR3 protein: CASSFGGTGLRNQPQHF

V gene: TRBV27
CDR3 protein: CASSFETASTGELFF

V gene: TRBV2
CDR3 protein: CASSAQIVGATKNIQYF

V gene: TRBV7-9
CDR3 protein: CASSFSATYNTGELFF

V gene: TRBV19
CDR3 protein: CASSIRNNQPQHF

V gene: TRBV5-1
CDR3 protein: CASSPSGQGETQYF

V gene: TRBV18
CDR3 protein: CASSKRGDREKLFF

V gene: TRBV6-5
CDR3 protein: CASRRTSGGFNEQFF

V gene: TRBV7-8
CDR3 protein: CASSLVGGTLYYEQYF

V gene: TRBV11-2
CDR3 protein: CASTKQDGSYEQYF